This T cell receptor beta chain was identified in a study of T-cell reconstitution after alpha-beta-depleted transplantation in children. During its preparation, the TCRbeta library received unique molecular identifiers. TCRdb redid the calling of the PCR reads with MiXCR, one entry per CDR3 protein. Among some 500,000 distinct CDR3 sequences listed, about 18% were seen once. The ends were cut back, 5 bases at V and 0 bases at J, with 5 bases in the middle. This CDR3 spans 12 amino acids. The germline V gene has CDR1 DFQATT and CDR2 SNEGSKA (reference sequence). This rearrangement joins TRBV20-1 to TRBJ1-5; D remains unclear. Sequenced here: PBMCs from the stem cell graft donor, sampled from the stem cell graft. The TCR sequence derives from a human donor who donated a stem cell graft to a child with acute lymphoblastic leukemia. The CDR3 DNA reads TGCAGTGCTTCATATAGCAATCAGCCCCAGCATTTT. Amino acids: CSASYSNQPQHF.